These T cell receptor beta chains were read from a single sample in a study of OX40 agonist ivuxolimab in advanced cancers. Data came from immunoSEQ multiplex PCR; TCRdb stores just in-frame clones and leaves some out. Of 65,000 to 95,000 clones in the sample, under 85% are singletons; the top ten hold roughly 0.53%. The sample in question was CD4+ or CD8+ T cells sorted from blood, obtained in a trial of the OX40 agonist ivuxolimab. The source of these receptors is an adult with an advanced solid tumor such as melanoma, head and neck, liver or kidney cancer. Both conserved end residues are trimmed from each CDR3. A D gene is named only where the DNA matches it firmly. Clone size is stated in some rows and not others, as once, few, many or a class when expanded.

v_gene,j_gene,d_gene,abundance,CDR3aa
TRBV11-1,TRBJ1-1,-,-,ASSKGPQNTEAF
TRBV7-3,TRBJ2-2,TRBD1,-,ASKRTGVSGELF
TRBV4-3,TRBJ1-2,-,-,ASSQDRGRDNYGYT
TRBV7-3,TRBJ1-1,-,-,ASSFGGLNTEAF
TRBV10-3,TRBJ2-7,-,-,AISERVPYEQY
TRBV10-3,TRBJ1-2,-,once,AISDPPGSTGYT
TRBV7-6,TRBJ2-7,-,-,ASSLDSGEQY
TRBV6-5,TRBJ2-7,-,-,ASSLQPLGSYEQY
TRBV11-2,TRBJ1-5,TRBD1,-,ASSTGTGDQPQH
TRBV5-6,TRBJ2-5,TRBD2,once,ASSFLLATQETQY
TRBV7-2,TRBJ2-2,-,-,ASSLVANTGELF
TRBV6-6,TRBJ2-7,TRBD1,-,ASSRLGQSYEQY
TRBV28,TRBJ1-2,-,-,ASSFTVGGYT
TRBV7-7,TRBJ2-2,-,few,ASSFGRGGTGELF
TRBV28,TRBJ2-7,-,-,ASNQITGDSDSYEQY
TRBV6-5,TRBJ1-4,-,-,ASSYRGANEKLF
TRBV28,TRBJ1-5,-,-,ASSLFGGRLSNQPQH
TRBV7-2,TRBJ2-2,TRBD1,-,ASSLLGTAGELF
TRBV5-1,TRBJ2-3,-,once,ASSPGGTDTQY
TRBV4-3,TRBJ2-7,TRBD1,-,ASSQTPTGTYEQY
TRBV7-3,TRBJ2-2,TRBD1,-,ASSFMGQKAGELF
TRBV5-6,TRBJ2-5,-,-,ASSAGVTREETQY
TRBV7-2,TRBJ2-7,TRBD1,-,ASSSQTGTGRSEQY
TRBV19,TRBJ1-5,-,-,AIPGGRDQPQH
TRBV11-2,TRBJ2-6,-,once,ASSLPRTAGANVLT
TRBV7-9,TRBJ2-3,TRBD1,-,AIATGTAQY
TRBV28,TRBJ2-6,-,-,ASRPTGANVLT
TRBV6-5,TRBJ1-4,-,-,ASRLNIATNEKLF
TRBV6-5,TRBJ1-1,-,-,ASSYGSRDAF
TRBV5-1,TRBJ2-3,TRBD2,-,ASSGGGVGDTQY
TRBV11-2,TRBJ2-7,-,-,ASSFLPGTYEQY
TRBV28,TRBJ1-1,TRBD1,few,ASSSGQGDSEAF
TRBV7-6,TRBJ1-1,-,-,ASSLAGGPATEAF
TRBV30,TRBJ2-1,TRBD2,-,AWSQWGLAGRDNEQF
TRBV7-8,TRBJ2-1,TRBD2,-,ASSLSGLGNNEQF
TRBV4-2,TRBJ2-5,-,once,ASSQDQGTQY
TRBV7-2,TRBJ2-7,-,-,ASSVDSYLEQY
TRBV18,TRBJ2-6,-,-,ASSPGSGANVLT
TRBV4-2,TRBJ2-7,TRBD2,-,ASSQGGLAGVLEQY
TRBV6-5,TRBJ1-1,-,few,ASSYSGGMNTEAF
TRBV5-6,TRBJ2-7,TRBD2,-,ASRKAGGSYEQY
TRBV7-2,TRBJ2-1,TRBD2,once,ASSLTSGGVFEQF
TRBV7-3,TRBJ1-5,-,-,ASGGRGNQPQH
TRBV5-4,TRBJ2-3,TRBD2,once,ASSLGLAGGGSTDTQY
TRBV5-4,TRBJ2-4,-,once,ASSPPGTEAKNIQY
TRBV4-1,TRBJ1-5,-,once,ASSQAPQGQPQH
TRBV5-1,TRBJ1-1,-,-,ASSLGLASEAF
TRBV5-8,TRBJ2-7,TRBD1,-,ASSPIGTGKFYEQY
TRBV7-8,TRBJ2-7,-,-,ASSTGRGSSYEQY
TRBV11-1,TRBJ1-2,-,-,ASSPGHRRGYT
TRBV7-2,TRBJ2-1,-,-,ASSPRGQGLGEQF
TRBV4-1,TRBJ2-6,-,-,ASSQGQGMISGANVLT
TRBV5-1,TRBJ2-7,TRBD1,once,ASSWGQVNEQY
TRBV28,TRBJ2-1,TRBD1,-,ASSSWTGSYNEQF
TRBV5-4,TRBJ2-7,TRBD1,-,ASSFNRGPYEQY